The entry below gives a single TCR beta chain sequence along with its context. The target of this receptor is not known. No base quality values were provided; no much bigger clone lies one nucleotide off. This record belongs to a study of blood T cell repertoires in COVID-19 (dated by TCRdb to the early 2020s). In the study overall: The collaborator samples originated in the United States, Italy and Spain and spanned the acute and convalescent phases of COVID-19. The material from the prospective study consisted of cDNA or gDNA derived from T cells, B-cell-depleted T cells, or PBMCs. The sample metadata nearly always contained a de-identified subject ID, COVID-19 status, age in years and sex. The samples were drawn from the first 160 participants of the ongoing ImmuneRACE study and from under 1,500 subjects provided by 6 global collaborators. The repertoires were released in a freely available public database meant as a resource for research on the immune response to SARS-CoV-2. Deeply sampled blood TCRbeta repertoires from subjects exposed to, actively infected with, or recovered from COVID-19 were included in the dataset. Where available, HLA class I and class II types were obtained from metadata supplied by the sample provider rather than from assay-based typing. Points the paper makes about the study in general: The amount of clinical and demographic metadata varied by source and participant and was provided uncurated.

TCRbeta CDR3 regions were amplified from genomic DNA by means of the immunoSEQ Assay, a bias-controlled multiplex PCR. Under the source paper's analysis protocol: Nucleated cell counts per sample were estimated from amplification of reference gene primers within the assay. To quantify the absolute abundance of each unique TCRbeta CDR3 rearrangement, sequence reads were collapsed and filtered. Productive Simpson clonality was computed per sample as the square root of Simpson's diversity index over productive rearrangements. TCRdb provides this immuneACCESS table in a form limited to in-frame rearrangements. Some clones are lacking; in checked studies, under half of them reflect an unresolved V gene, and why the rest are absent is not known. The D gene and trimming were derived from the DNA, and the V and J assignments and clone size from that table. This sample lists some 150,000 clones; around 89% were detected once. The ten largest clones take up 2.5% to 3% of the sample.

V loses 3 bases at its end and J loses 4 bases; junction bases beyond the gene matches: 5. Including the terminal cysteine and phenylalanine, the CDR3 comprises 14 residues. Only the CDR3 DNA stays, 42 bases, in frame from base 1. The germline V gene sets CDR1 to SGDLS and CDR2 to YYNGEE. Each collaborating institution followed its own protocols to collect whole blood in K2EDTA tubes. For TCRbeta analysis, collaborators shipped samples in one of three forms: frozen whole blood, isolated PBMCs, or DNA extracted from either of those sample types. The chain employs TRBV9 and TRBJ1-1, with 8 bases aligning to TRBD1. The sample was peripheral blood. The sequence was collected from a man between 60 and 75 years old with active or convalescent COVID-19. The CDR3 sequence is CASSANRGGTEAFF. DNA sequence: TGTGCCAGCAGCGCTAACAGGGGGGGCACTGAAGCTTTCTTT.